This TCR beta chain was recovered during a study of CD8 T cells in Susac syndrome. RNA in amounts of roughly 0.5 to 1 ug was reverse transcribed with random hexamers. The amplification used immunoSEQ multiplex PCR on TCR beta CDR3; it spanned 54 Vbeta and 13 Jbeta. MiXCR, run by TCRdb on the immunoSEQ multiplex PCR reads, gives a single entry per CDR3 protein. There are some 120,000 distinct CDR3 sequences in the sample; about 95% occur only once, and roughly 0.13% lies in the top ten. The CDR3 runs to 14 residues. The germline V and J ends were trimmed by 1 base and 6 bases, with 13 bases remaining between them. The germline gives CDR1 LGHDT, CDR2 YNNKEL (reference sequence).

What was sequenced was CD4+ T cells from PBMCs. The chain uses TRBV3-1 and TRBJ2-7; possibly TRBD1 for D (6 bases). The TCR originated in a human donor in good health. CDR3 DNA: TGTGCCAGCAGCCAAGCCCGGACAGTTTTCGAGCAGTACTTC. It encodes CASSQARTVFEQYF.